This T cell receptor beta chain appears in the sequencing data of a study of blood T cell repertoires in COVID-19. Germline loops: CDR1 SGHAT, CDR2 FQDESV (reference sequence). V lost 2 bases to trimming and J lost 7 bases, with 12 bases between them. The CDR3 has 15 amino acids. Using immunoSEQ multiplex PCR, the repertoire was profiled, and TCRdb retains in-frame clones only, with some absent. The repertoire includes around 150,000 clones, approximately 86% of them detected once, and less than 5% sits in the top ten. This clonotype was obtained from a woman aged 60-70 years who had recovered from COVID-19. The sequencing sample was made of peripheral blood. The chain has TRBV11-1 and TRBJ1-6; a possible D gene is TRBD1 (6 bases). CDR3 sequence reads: CASSLNGQGNSPLHF. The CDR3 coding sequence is TGTGCCAGCAGCTTAAACGGGCAGGGGAATTCACCCCTCCACTTT. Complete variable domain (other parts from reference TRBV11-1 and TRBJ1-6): EAEVAQSPRYKITEKSQAVAFWCDPISGHATLYWYRQILGQGPELLVQFQDESVVDDSQLPKDRFSAERLKGVDSTLKIQPAELGDSAMYLCASSLNGQGNSPLHFGNGTRLTVT.